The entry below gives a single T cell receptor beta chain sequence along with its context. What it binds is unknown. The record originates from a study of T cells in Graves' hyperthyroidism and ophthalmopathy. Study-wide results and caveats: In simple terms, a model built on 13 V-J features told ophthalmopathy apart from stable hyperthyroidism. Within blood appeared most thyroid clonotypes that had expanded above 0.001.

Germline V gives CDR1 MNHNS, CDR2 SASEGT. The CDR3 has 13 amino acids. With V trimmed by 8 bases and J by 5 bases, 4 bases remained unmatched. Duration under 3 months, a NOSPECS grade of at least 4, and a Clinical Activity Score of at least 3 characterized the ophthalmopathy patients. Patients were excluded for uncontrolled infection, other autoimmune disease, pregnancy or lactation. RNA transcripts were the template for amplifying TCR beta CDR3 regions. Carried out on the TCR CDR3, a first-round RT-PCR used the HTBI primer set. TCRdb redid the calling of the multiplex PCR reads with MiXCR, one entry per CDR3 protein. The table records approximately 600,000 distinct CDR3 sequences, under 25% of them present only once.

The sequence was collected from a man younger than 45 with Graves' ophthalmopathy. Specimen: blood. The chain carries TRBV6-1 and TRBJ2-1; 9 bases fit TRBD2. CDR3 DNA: TGTGCCAGCCGGCGGGAGGGGGACAATGAGCAGTTCTTC. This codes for CASRREGDNEQFF.